The rows below give T cell receptor beta chains drawn from one sample of a study of blood T cell repertoires in COVID-19. Repertoires were generated with immunoSEQ multiplex PCR, while TCRdb's copy carries only in-frame clones and drops some. The profile shows 300,000 to 350,000 clones, more than 90% of them singletons. Sequenced material: PBMCs or T cells enriched from blood (not recorded which). These receptors came from a woman in her twenties or thirties who had been exposed to COVID-19. Each CDR3 is given without its conserved first and last residue. Each record gives: J gene, V gene, CDR3 protein.

TRBJ2-3,TRBV7-2,ASSLRETDTQY
TRBJ2-7,TRBV10-3,AISRDRGSHEQY
TRBJ2-1,TRBV3-1/TRBV3-2,ASSQVPGLDNEQF
TRBJ2-2,TRBV6-5,ASSSRQGPGELF
TRBJ1-3,TRBV7-9,ASSLLSRGRGNTIY
TRBJ2-1,TRBV7-9,ASSVRGQLYNEQF
TRBJ2-1,TRBV10-3,AISETGLAGGLYNEQF
TRBJ2-7,TRBV2,ASSPLGEQY
TRBJ1-1,TRBV11-2,ASSQLGTFLGAF
TRBJ2-6,TRBV5-1,ASSLTGQGNGANVLT
TRBJ2-3,TRBV5-8,ASSLPRSATDTQY
TRBJ2-7,TRBV30,AWNTIAGTGPYEQY
TRBJ1-2,TRBV5-1,ASSLKGGDGYGYT
TRBJ1-2,TRBV10-2,ASSGQGRNLYGYT
TRBJ1-1,TRBV3-1/TRBV3-2,ASRDREIYTEAF
TRBJ2-5,TRBV24-1,ATSDFRASGQETQY